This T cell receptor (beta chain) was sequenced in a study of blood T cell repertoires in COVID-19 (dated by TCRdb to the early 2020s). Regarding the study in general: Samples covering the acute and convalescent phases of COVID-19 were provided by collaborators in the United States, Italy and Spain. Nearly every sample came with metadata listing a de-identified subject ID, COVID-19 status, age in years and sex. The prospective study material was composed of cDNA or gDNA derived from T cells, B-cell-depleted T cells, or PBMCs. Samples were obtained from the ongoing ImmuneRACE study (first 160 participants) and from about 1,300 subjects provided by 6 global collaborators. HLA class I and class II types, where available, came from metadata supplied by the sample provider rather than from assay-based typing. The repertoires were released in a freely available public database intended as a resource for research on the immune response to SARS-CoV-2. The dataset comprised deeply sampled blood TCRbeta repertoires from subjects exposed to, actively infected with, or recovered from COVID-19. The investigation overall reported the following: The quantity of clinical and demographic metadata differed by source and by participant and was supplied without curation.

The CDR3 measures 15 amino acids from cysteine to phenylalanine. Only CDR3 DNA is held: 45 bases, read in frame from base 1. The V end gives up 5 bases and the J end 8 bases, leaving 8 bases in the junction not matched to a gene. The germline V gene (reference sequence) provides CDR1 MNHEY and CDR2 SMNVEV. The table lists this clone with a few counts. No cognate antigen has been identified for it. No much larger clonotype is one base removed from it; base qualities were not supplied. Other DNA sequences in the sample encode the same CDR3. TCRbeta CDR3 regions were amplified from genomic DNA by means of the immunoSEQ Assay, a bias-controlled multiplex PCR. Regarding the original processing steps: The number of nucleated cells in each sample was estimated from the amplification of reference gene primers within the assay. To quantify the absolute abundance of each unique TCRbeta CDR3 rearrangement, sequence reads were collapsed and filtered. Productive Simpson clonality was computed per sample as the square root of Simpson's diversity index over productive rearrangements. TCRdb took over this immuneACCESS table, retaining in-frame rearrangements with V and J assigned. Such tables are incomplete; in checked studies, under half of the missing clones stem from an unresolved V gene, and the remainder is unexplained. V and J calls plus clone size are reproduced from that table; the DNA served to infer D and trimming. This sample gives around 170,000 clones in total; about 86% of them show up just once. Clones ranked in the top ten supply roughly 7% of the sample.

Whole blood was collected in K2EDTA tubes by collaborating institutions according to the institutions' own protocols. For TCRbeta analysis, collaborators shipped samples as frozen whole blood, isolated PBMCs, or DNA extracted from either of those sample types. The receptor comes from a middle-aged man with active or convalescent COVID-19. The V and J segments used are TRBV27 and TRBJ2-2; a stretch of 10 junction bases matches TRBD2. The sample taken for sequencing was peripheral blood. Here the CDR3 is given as CASSTAGGPSGELFF. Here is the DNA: TGTGCCAGCAGTACAGCGGGAGGGCCATCTGGGGAGCTGTTTTTT.